These 20 T cell receptor beta chains were sequenced from one sample in a study of identical twins. TCRdb re-analysed the 5' RACE reads in MiXCR, keeping a single row per CDR3 protein. The sample lists about 340,000 distinct CDR3 sequences, about 12% occurring once. The sample was also reused in another study, on yellow fever vaccine responses in identical twins.

What was sequenced was CD8+ T cells sorted from blood. These receptors all come from a woman under 30 in good health.

This clonotype was detected only a few times. The chain combines TRBV4-2 with TRBJ2-7; TRBD2 might be the D (6 bases). The CDR3 has 18 residues. Germline-derived CDR1 and CDR2 are LGHNA and YNFKEQ. The ends were cut back, 0 bases at V and 0 bases at J, with 18 bases in the middle. The CDR3 protein is CASSQDRAGRDVSYEQYF. The DNA for the CDR3 is TGTGCCAGCAGCCAAGATCGGGCTGGGCGGGACGTCTCCTACGAGCAGTACTTC.

The chain carries TRBV7-8 and TRBJ2-1; tentatively, D is TRBD2 (6 bases). V gave up 0 bases and J gave up 7 bases, with 16 bases separating them. CDR1 and CDR2 from the germline V gene are SGHVS and FQNEAQ. This CDR3 spans 16 amino acids. The CDR3: CASSLAWGGQGNEQFF. The CDR3 DNA is TGTGCCAGCAGCTTAGCGTGGGGAGGTCAAGGGAATGAGCAGTTCTTC.

Only a few counts were recorded for this clonotype. CDR3 residues: CASSFGSAVYGYTF. CDR3 nucleotide sequence: TGTGCCAGCAGCTTCGGCTCAGCGGTCTATGGCTACACCTTC. V is TRBV5-6 and J is TRBJ1-2; no clear D. The CDR3 loop spans 14 amino acids. The V gene's germline CDR1 is SGHDT and CDR2 YYEEEE. The V gene lost 2 bases and the J gene lost 4 bases, with 12 bases spanning the gap.

The chain couples TRBV9 to TRBJ2-3, with D tentatively TRBD1 (5 bases). Germline V CDR1 and CDR2: SGDLS, YYNGEE. V lost 0 bases and J 2 bases, leaving 10 bases between the germline ends. The CDR3 is 15 residues long. CDR3 protein: CASSVGGRFTDTQYF. The CDR3 DNA sequence: TGTGCCAGCAGCGTAGGGGGCAGATTCACAGATACGCAGTATTTT.

Only a few counts were recorded for this clonotype. This sequence joins TRBV7-2 and TRBJ1-1; D call uncertain. This CDR3 region has 13 residues. CDR1 SGHTA and CDR2 FQGNSA come from the germline V gene. V lost 6 bases and J lost 5, with 13 bases in between. DNA for the CDR3: TGTGCCAGCAGACCCGACGGGGTGACTGAAGCTTTCTTT. This encodes CASRPDGVTEAFF.

The genes are TRBV6-5 and TRBJ2-1, with D possibly TRBD2 on 6 matching bases. The CDR3 is 15 amino acids. Trimming left V 2 bases short and J 4 bases short, with 12 bases between. Per germline, CDR1 MNHEY and CDR2 SVGAGI. In DNA form, the CDR3 reads TGTGCCAGCAGTTACGGCGGGGACCCTTACAATGAGCAGTTCTTC. It translates to CASSYGGDPYNEQFF.

This clonotype was observed a handful of times. The chain links TRBV6-9 to TRBJ2-1; 9 bases match TRBD2. J was trimmed by 9 bases and V by 7 bases; bases with no gene match: 7. Germline V gene lookup returns CDR1 MNHGY and CDR2 SVAAGI. The CDR3 sequence is 13 residues long. CDR3 sequence reads: CASTSGTSIEQFF. The CDR3 DNA is TGTGCCAGCACGTCCGGGACTAGCATTGAGCAGTTCTTC.

CDR3: CASSLDSTGSWTDTQYF. The CDR3 DNA follows: TGTGCCAGCAGCTTGGATTCTACAGGGTCGTGGACAGATACGCAGTATTTT. The V call is TRBV5-5, the J call TRBJ2-3; D perhaps matches TRBD1 (6 bases). CDR1 SGHKS and CDR2 YYEKEE come from the germline V gene (reference sequence). V lost 0 bases to trimming and J lost 3 bases, with 17 bases between them. This CDR3 region has 17 residues.

Only a few counts were recorded for this clonotype. The chain couples TRBV7-9 to TRBJ2-2; D possibly matches TRBD1 or TRBD2 (6 bases each). Trimming took 5 bases from V and 5 from J, leaving 18 bases between them. The CDR3 runs to 16 residues. Germline V gives CDR1 SEHNR, CDR2 FQNEAQ (reference sequence). The CDR3 DNA sequence: TGTGCCAGCAGCACAACCCGACAGGCGGGAACCGGGGAGCTGTTTTTT. Translating it yields CASSTTRQAGTGELFF.

The sample holds a few counts of this clonotype. This chain uses TRBV15 with TRBJ2-5, with D unresolved. In germline, CDR1 is LNHNV, CDR2 YYDKDF (reference sequence). The CDR3 contains 15 residues. Trimming stripped 0 bases from V and 6 bases from J, with 14 bases between. Written as DNA, the CDR3 is TGTGCCACCAGCAGAGACCGACAAGTACTACAGACCCAGTACTTC. As protein: CATSRDRQVLQTQYF.

Details on this clonotype: At one of its ends the junction is not consistent with the germline gene, which may arise from a read error. V gene TRBV12-3 or TRBV12-4 combines with J gene TRBJ2-3; 14 bases match TRBD2. There are 18 residues in the CDR3. The CDR3 region has the DNA TGTGCCATCAGTTTGGCCCCGGGACTAGCGGGAGATACAGATACGCAGTATTTT. Amino acids: CAISLAPGLAGDTDTQYF.

This rearrangement joins TRBV12-3 or TRBV12-4 to TRBJ2-7; TRBD2 might be the D (6 bases). The length of the CDR3 is 14 residues. With 2 bases removed from V and 2 bases from J, the gap between germline ends came to 10 bases. The CDR3 nucleotides are TGTGCCAGCAGTTTATTGAGCGGGCCCTACGAGCAGTACTTC. Translation: CASSLLSGPYEQYF.

The CDR3 sequence: CASSDRPSGNTIYF. The CDR3 nucleotides read TGTGCCAGCAGTGACCGGCCCTCTGGAAACACCATATATTTT. V usage is TRBV2 and J usage is TRBJ1-3; no clear D. This CDR3 contains 14 residues. Trimming removed 3 bases at V and 0 bases at J, with 6 bases between. CDR1 is SNHLY and CDR2 is FYNNEI in the germline V gene.

This clonotype was seen more than once but under ten times. This sequence joins TRBV7-7 and TRBJ2-3, with D maybe TRBD2 (7 bases). V was trimmed by 8 bases and J by 1 base, leaving 10 bases between them. The V gene's germline CDR1 is SSHAT and CDR2 FNYEAQ (reference sequence). The CDR3 spans 13 residues. DNA for the CDR3: TGTGCCAGCGGGGAGGGGGGCACAGATACGCAGTATTTT. It encodes CASGEGGTDTQYF.

Points on this clonotype: With a much larger clone just one base away, this may be a read error. The conserved phenylalanine or tryptophan is not found at the CDR3 terminus, so this likely reflects a read error. The chain employs TRBV5-1 and TRBJ2-3; TRBD2 aligns across 8 bases. Trimming at V came to 4 bases and at J to 3 bases, leaving 4 bases not matched to a gene. The germline CDR1 and CDR2 sequences are SGHRS and YFSETQ. This CDR3 is 14 amino acids long. CDR3 sequence (DNA): TGCGCCAGCAGCCCGGGACTAGGAACAGATACGCAGTATTTA. Translated: CASSPGLGTDTQYL.

V gene TRBV5-4 combines with J gene TRBJ2-5; 14 nucleotides align to TRBD2. CDR1 and CDR2 (germline): SGHNT, YYREEE (reference sequence). The CDR3 loop spans 20 amino acids. V shed 0 bases, J shed 0 bases, and the junction held 10 bases outside the gene matches. The CDR3 sequence: CASSLGNPGLAGEYQETQYF. The CDR3 DNA follows: TGTGCCAGCAGCTTGGGTAATCCGGGACTAGCGGGGGAGTACCAAGAGACCCAGTACTTC.

The table lists this clonotype with a few counts. The V gene is TRBV27, the J gene TRBJ2-3, with TRBD2 matching over 11 bases. The CDR3 spans 14 residues. With 7 bases clipped from V and 4 bases from J, the junction kept 4 bases outside the gene matches. The germline V gene has CDR1 MNHEY and CDR2 SMNVEV (reference sequence). For the CDR3, the DNA is TGTGCCAGCACGGGACTAGCGGAGCCAGATACGCAGTATTTT. It translates to CASTGLAEPDTQYF.

This chain connects TRBV27 to TRBJ2-5, with 10 bases aligning to TRBD2. The CDR3 runs 18 residues. Germline CDR1 and CDR2: MNHEY and SMNVEV (reference sequence). The V segment lost 1 base and the J segment 1 base; nucleotides outside the gene matches: 9. The CDR3 reads CASSLYSGRPISQETQYF. The CDR3 region has the DNA TGTGCCAGCAGTTTATATAGCGGGAGGCCCATCTCCCAAGAGACCCAGTACTTC.

This clonotype was found a few times. The chain uses TRBV5-4 and TRBJ2-6, with 8 positions matching TRBD1. The CDR3 length is 19 residues. The V gene's germline CDR1 is SGHNT and CDR2 YYREEE (reference sequence). The ends lost 0 bases at V and 2 bases at J; junction bases unmatched: 10. The CDR3, as DNA: TGTGCCAGCAGCTTGGCAGGGGGCGTAAAGTCCACTGGGGCCAACGTCCTGACTTTC. Its translation is CASSLAGGVKSTGANVLTF.

Worth noting for this clonotype: An end of the junction differs from the germline gene, which may be a read error. This chain links TRBV12-5 with TRBJ2-1, with D tentatively TRBD1 or TRBD2 (6 bases each). The CDR3 is 12 residues long. Germline CDR1 and CDR2: LGHNT and FRNRAP. CDR3 sequence: CASGWGAPLVIF. The CDR3 coding sequence is TGTGCTAGTGGTTGGGGGGCCCCTCTTGTTATCTTC.